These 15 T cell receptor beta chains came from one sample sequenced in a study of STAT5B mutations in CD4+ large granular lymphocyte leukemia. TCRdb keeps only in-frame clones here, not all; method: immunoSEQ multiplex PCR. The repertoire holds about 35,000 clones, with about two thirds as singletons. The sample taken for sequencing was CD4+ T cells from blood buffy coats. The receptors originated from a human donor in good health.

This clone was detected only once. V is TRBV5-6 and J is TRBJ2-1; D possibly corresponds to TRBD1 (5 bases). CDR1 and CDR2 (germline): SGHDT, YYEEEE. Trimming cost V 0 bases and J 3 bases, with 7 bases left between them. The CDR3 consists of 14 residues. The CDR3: CASSLAGNYNEQFF. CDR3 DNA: TGTGCCAGCAGCTTGGCAGGGAACTACAATGAGCAGTTCTTC.

The CDR3 sequence is CASSPSGIEAFF. DNA for the CDR3: TGTGCCAGCAGCCCCTCCGGAATTGAAGCTTTCTTT. V and J are TRBV11-2 and TRBJ1-1; D remains unclear. Germline V gene sequence: CDR1 SGHAT, CDR2 FQNNGV. The CDR3 has 12 residues. Trimming left V 5 bases short and J 7 bases short, with 11 bases between.

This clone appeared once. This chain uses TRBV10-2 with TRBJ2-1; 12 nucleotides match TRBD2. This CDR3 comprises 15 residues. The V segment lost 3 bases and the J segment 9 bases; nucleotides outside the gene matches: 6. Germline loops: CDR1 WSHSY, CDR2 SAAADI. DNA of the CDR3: TGCGCCAGCAGTGACTCAGGACTAGCGGGGATTGAGCAGTTCTTC. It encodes CASSDSGLAGIEQFF.

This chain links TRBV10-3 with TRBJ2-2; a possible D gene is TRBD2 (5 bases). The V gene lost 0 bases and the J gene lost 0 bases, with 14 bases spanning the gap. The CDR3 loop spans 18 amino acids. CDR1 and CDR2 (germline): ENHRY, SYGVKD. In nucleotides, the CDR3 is TGTGCCATCAGTGAGTCGAATTTGGGAGCCTCGAACACCGGGGAGCTGTTTTTT. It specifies CAISESNLGASNTGELFF.

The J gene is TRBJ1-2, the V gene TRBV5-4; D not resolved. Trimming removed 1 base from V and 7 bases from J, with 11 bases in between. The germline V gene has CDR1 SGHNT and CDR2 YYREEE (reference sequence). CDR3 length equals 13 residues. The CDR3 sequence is CASSLIRFGGYTF. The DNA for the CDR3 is TGTGCCAGCAGCTTGATACGGTTTGGTGGCTACACCTTC.

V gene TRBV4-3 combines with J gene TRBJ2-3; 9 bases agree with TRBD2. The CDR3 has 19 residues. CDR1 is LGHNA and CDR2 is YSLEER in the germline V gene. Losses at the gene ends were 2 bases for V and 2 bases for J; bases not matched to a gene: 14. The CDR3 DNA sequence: TGCGCCAGCAGCCAAACTCTCCCTGGGACTAGCTTCGTCACAGATACGCAGTATTTT. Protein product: CASSQTLPGTSFVTDTQYF.

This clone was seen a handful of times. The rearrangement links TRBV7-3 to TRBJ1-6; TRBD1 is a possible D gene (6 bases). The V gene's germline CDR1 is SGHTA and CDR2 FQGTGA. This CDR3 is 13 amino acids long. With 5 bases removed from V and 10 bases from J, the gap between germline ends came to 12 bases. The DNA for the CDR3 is TGTGCCAGCAGCCGGGACATTCGGTCACCCCTCCACTTT. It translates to CASSRDIRSPLHF.

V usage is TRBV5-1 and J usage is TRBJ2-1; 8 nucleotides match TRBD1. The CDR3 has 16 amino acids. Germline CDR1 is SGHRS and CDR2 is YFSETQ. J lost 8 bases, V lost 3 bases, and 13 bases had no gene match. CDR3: CASSSLMDRVRHEQFF. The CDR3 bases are TGCGCCAGCAGCTCCCTTATGGACAGGGTCCGGCATGAGCAGTTCTTC.

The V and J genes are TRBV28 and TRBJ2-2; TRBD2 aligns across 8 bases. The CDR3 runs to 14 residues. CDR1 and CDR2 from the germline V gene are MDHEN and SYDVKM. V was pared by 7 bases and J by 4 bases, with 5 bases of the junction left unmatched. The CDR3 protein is CASMLRGGTGELFF. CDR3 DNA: TGTGCCAGCATGTTACGGGGGGGCACCGGGGAGCTGTTTTTT.

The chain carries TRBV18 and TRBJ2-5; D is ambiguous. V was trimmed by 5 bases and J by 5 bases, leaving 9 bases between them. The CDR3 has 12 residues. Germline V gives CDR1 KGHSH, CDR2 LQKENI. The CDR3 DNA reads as TGTGCCAGCTCAGTGCGGAGCGAGACCCAGTACTTC. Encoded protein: CASSVRSETQYF.

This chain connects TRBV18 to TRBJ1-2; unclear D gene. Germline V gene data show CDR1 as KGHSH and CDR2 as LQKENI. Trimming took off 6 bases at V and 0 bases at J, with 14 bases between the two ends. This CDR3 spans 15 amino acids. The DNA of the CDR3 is TGTGCCAGCTCCCTCGAGTCCACTGCTAACTATGGCTACACCTTC. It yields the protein CASSLESTANYGYTF. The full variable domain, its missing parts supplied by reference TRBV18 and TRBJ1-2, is NAGVMQNPRHLVRRRGQEARLRCSPMKGHSHVYWYRQLPEEGLKFMVYLQKENIIDESGMPKERFSAEFPKEGPSILRIQQVVRGDSAAYFCASSLESTANYGYTFGSGTRLTVV.

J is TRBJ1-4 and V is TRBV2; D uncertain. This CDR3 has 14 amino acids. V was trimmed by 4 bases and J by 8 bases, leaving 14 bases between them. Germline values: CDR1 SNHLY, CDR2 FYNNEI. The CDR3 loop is CASSGRGENEKLFF. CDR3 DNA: TGTGCCAGCAGTGGTCGGGGAGAGAACGAAAAACTGTTTTTT.

CDR3 nucleotide sequence: TGTGCCAGCAGCCCTAGACACCCCCCGATGAACACTGAAGCTTTCTTT. Protein: CASSPRHPPMNTEAFF. The V gene is TRBV11-1, the J gene TRBJ1-1; unclear D gene. The CDR3 is made up of 16 amino acids. Trimming took 5 bases from V and 0 from J, leaving 16 bases between them. CDR1 is SGHAT, CDR2 FQDESV, per germline (reference sequence).

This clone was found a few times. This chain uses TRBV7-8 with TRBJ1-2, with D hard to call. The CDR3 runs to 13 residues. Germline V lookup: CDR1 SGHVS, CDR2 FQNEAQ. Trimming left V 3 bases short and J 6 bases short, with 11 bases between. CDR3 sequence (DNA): TGTGCCAGCAGCTTCGGCACAGCGGATGGCTACACCTTC. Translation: CASSFGTADGYTF.

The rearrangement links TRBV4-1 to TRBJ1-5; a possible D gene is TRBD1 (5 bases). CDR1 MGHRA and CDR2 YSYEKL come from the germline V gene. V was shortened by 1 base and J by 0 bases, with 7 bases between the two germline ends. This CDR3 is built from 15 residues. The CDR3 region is CASSQGDRSNQPQHF. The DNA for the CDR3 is TGCGCCAGCAGCCAAGGGGACCGTAGCAATCAGCCCCAGCATTTT.